The 13 T cell receptor beta chains below all came from one sample that was sequenced in a study of T cells in Graves' hyperthyroidism and ophthalmopathy. Amplified regions were TCR beta CDR3 sequences from RNA transcripts. The HTBI primer set served for first-round RT-PCR of the TCR CDR3. A single record per CDR3 protein comes from TCRdb applying MiXCR to the multiplex PCR reads. The sample consists of about 640,000 distinct CDR3 sequences, less than 25% of them appearing once. Specimen: blood. These receptors were collected from a young man with Graves' ophthalmopathy.

This clonotype was counted many times. The chain joins TRBV7-2 to TRBJ1-5; D gene unclear. Trimming shortened V by 5 bases and J by 1 base, and 9 bases separated the two germline ends. Looked up from germline, CDR1 is SGHTA and CDR2 is FQGNSA. The CDR3 loop spans 14 amino acids. The CDR3 DNA is TGTGCCAGCAGCCCAGACGGGAGCAATCAGCCCCAGCATTTT. Translating it yields CASSPDGSNQPQHF.

This clonotype was detected only a few times. The J gene is TRBJ2-5, the V gene TRBV12-3 or TRBV12-4, with D perhaps TRBD2 (5 bases). V lost 3 bases to trimming and J lost 2 bases, with 16 bases between them. The CDR3 is 16 amino acids. The CDR3 DNA follows: TGTGCCAGCAGTTTCAGGCGGGCCCAAACTCAAGAGACCCAGTACTTC. It yields the protein CASSFRRAQTQETQYF.

The chain uses TRBV6-2 or TRBV6-3 and TRBJ1-1; 7 bases line up with TRBD1. CDR3 length equals 13 residues. V was pared by 6 bases and J by 12 bases, with 13 bases of the junction left unmatched. The germline V gene encodes CDR1 MNHEY and CDR2 SVGEGT. For the CDR3, the DNA is TGTGCCAGCAGCTACACGCCAACAGGGGAACCTTTCTTT. Translation gives CASSYTPTGEPFF.

There are a few counts of this clonotype. The genes are TRBV28 and TRBJ2-1; TRBD2 is a possible D gene (5 bases). This CDR3 spans 15 amino acids. Germline-derived CDR1 and CDR2 are MDHEN and SYDVKM. V was cut by 6 bases and J by 3 bases, with 15 bases left in between. Written as DNA, the CDR3 is TGTGCCAGCAGGGCCGGAGGACTTTTCTACAATGAGCAGTTCTTC. Translated, it gives CASRAGGLFYNEQFF.

The chain recombines TRBV5-1 with TRBJ2-3, with TRBD1 matching over 7 bases. The V gene end was trimmed by 4 bases and the J gene end by 2 bases; junction bases not matched to a gene: 13. Germline CDR1 and CDR2: SGHRS and YFSETQ. The CDR3 totals 17 residues. The CDR3 DNA sequence: TGCGCCAGCAGCAACTCCCCCACAGGGGTGAACACAGATACGCAGTATTTT. Translated, it gives CASSNSPTGVNTDTQYF.

This clonotype has a count of ten or more. The genes are TRBV28 and TRBJ1-1; possible D gene TRBD1, 5 bases. Germline CDR1 and CDR2: MDHEN and SYDVKM. The CDR3 totals 16 residues. V shed 6 bases and J shed 1 base, with 18 bases lying between them. This chain's CDR3 is CASSPWGVRKNTEAFF. The CDR3 bases are TGTGCCAGCAGCCCCTGGGGCGTCCGAAAGAACACTGAAGCTTTCTTT.

The chain combines TRBV20-1 with TRBJ1-2; D is ambiguous. V lost 1 base and J 8 bases, leaving 11 bases between the germline ends. The CDR3 has 12 residues. Germline V CDR1 and CDR2: DFQATT, SNEGSKA (reference sequence). Here the CDR3 reads CSARGERRGYTF. In DNA form, the CDR3 reads TGCAGTGCTAGAGGGGAACGGAGGGGCTACACCTTC.

The V gene is TRBV2, the J gene TRBJ1-6, with D possibly TRBD1 on 6 matching bases. Germline CDR1 SNHLY, CDR2 FYNNEI. V was shortened by 6 bases and J by 7 bases, with 13 bases between the two germline ends. The CDR3 spans 14 residues. In DNA, the CDR3 is TGTGCCAGCAGCGGACAGCTCCCCAATTCACCCCTCCACTTT. Translating gives CASSGQLPNSPLHF.

This chain connects TRBV2 to TRBJ2-7; TRBD1 aligns across 9 bases. The CDR3 contains 14 residues. V lost 5 bases and J lost 5; bases outside the gene matches: 7. Germline assignment: CDR1 SNHLY and CDR2 FYNNEI. This CDR3 is CASSYFTGGDEQYF. For the CDR3, the DNA is TGTGCCAGCAGTTACTTTACAGGGGGCGACGAGCAGTACTTC.

V and J are TRBV20-1 and TRBJ1-2; D uncertain. CDR1 DFQATT and CDR2 SNEGSKA come from the germline V gene (reference sequence). The CDR3 is made up of 14 amino acids. V was shortened by 0 bases and J by 3 bases, with 11 bases between the two germline ends. The CDR3 loop is CSARDNSFHYGYTF. The DNA of the CDR3 is TGCAGTGCTAGAGATAACAGTTTCCACTATGGCTACACCTTC.

V usage is TRBV27 and J usage is TRBJ1-1, with TRBD1 as a possible D gene (5 bases). This CDR3 contains 14 residues. The V gene's germline CDR1 is MNHEY and CDR2 SMNVEV (reference sequence). V lost 7 bases, J lost 3 bases, and 15 bases lay in between. The CDR3 region has the DNA TGTGCCAGCAACAGACAGAGATCGGACACTGAAGCTTTCTTT. Translation gives CASNRQRSDTEAFF.

Many counts were recorded for this clonotype. The genes are TRBV12-3 or TRBV12-4 and TRBJ1-1; 9 nucleotides align to TRBD1. J lost 3 bases, V lost 8 bases, and 19 bases had no gene match. This CDR3 is built from 18 residues. CDR3 amino acids: CASHKLWRTGVVDTEAFF. CDR3 bases: TGTGCCAGCCATAAGCTCTGGAGGACAGGGGTAGTAGACACTGAAGCTTTCTTT.

This clonotype was observed a handful of times. This chain uses TRBV6-1 with TRBJ1-6, with D unresolved. The CDR3 is 14 residues long. CDR1 MNHNS and CDR2 SASEGT come from the germline V gene. The ends were cut back, 7 bases at V and 10 bases at J, with 17 bases in the middle. CDR3 sequence (DNA): TGTGCCAGCACCCCCCGGGCAGGAGAATCACCCCTCCACTTT. It encodes CASTPRAGESPLHF.